This T cell receptor beta chain was identified in a study of the immune and genomic landscape of osteosarcoma. Background on the study: Diagnosis ages spanned roughly 5-81 years, median around 25.

Primary, local recurrence and metastasis osteosarcoma tumors were taken after treatment from poor-prognosis patients. The length of the CDR3 is 15 residues. V dropped 3 bases and J dropped 10; count of bases not matched to a gene: 8. Germline V CDR1 and CDR2: SGHTA, FQGTGA. This clone was seen a few times. Produced via immunoSEQ multiplex PCR; TCRdb's table is partial and in-frame only. The sample records approximately 5,500 clones, 70% to 85% being singletons. The TCR sequence derives from a human donor with osteosarcoma. The material sequenced was osteosarcoma tumor tissue from the lung. This chain links TRBV7-3 with TRBJ2-1; 11 bases match TRBD2. CDR3 loop: CASSFTGTSGLEQFF. As DNA, the CDR3 is TGTGCCAGCAGCTTTACCGGGACTAGCGGCCTGGAGCAGTTCTTC.